The TCR beta chain described here comes from a study of T cell responses to AZD1222 COVID-19 vaccine (TCRdb year 2021). Turning to the overall study: A total of about 230 trial participants underwent TCR sequencing, of whom 207 received two doses of AZD1222 and around 25 received two doses of the MenACWY control vaccine. Trial participants were enrolled by age into subgroups of 18-55, 56-69 and 70-plus years, and 148, 28 and 57 TCR-sequenced participants, respectively, were included in these subgroups. Results the study describes overall, beyond this receptor: Spike-specific TCR breadth and depth rose significantly after two AZD1222 doses compared with day 0 and with MenACWY recipients. The 56-69-year group was small, and its depth increase did not reach significance, likely because of low power. Participants were mostly white British, with more females than males. The authors suggested clonal diversity may have been underestimated. Because no day 14 peak-response samples were available, repertoires were characterized only after the peak T cell response. Conclusions about previously exposed vaccinees are limited, since just a handful of AZD1222 recipients were seropositive for SARS-CoV-2 at baseline. Epitopes outside the regions mutated in the B.1.351 and B.1.1.7 variants were reportedly recognized by nearly half of the unique spike-specific TCRs. The whole spike protein was spanned by vaccine-associated CD4 TCRs, and dominant responses were seen in regions 160-218 and 743-854.

The CDR3 regions of human TCRbeta chains were analyzed by immunosequencing. Concerning the study's data processing: TCRs in the repertoires were matched against a reference library of SARS-CoV-2-specific TCRs that had been generated with the MIRA antigen-specificity platform. Breadth was defined as the fraction of unique TCRs that were SARS-CoV-2-associated. Depth was defined as the fraction of total T cells that were SARS-CoV-2-associated. Using the MIRA data, every spike-specific TCR was mapped to the spike region that the TCR reacted to and assigned to either a CD4 or a CD8 class. Log10-transformed breadth and depth values were compared by one-way ANOVA with Sidak's multiple comparisons tests. TCRdb mirrors the immuneACCESS table, restricted to in-frame sequences. Some clones are absent from its copies; in checked studies, under half trace to an unresolved V gene, and the reason for the others is unknown. The V and J calls and the clone size are those of that table, but D and trimming were determined from the DNA. This sample gives roughly 180,000 clones in total; 85% to 95% of them show up just once. Around 0.93% of the sample rests with the top ten.

V is reduced by 4 bases and J by 3 bases, leaving a spacing of 14 bases between them. CDR3 length: 14 amino acids, cysteine to phenylalanine. Only CDR3 DNA is held: 42 bases, read in frame from base 1. CDR1 is given as GTSNPN and CDR2 as SVGIG, both from the germline V gene (reference sequence). This clone has a handful of counts. Its specific antigen is unknown. No qualities accompany the bases; no much larger clone lies one base away. Interpreted using the paper, the time point label stands for: about 28 days (+/-7) after the second vaccine dose. The label giving this sample's treatment or condition can be read as: meningococcal conjugate vaccine given as trial control. The vaccinee samples were drawn from two UK trials, COV001 and COV002, one of which was a single-blind randomized controlled phase 2/3 trial testing AZD1222 (ChAdOx1 nCoV-19) in healthy adults. For TCRbeta chain sequencing, PBMC samples from trial participants were taken at day 0 and at day 28 after the second dose.

This TCR was recovered from an adult who received the MenACWY meningococcal vaccine as a control. The rearrangement combines TRBV30 with TRBJ2-3; TRBD2 is a weak D gene call, 6 bases matching. The starting material was peripheral blood, obtained 28 days after the second dose of the MenACWY control vaccine. The nucleotide sequence is given as TGTGCCTGGACGGAGGGGCTTGGGACAGATACGCAGTATTTT. Its protein is CAWTEGLGTDTQYF.